This TCR beta chain was recovered during a study of shared clonotypes between healthy human individuals. Each replicate PCR on the sorted subsets used roughly 190 ng DNA (about 30,000 T cell genomes). Profiled with immunoSEQ multiplex PCR; TCRdb holds only in-frame clones, not every one. The profile shows 2,500,000 or so clones, roughly 93% of them singletons. There were no recent acute infections or vaccinations among the donors, who were healthy HIV-negative adults. Trimming removed 11 bases from V and 2 bases from J; junction bases left unmatched: 3. The CDR3 has 12 amino acids. The germline V gene has CDR1 SNHLY and CDR2 FYNNEI.

Sequenced: naive CD4+ T cells from PBMCs. Subset meaning: CD45RA+ positively selected. This receptor was identified in a man aged 18 to 30 in good health. Some clones in this sample may be carry-over from other donors' samples. V is TRBV2 and J is TRBJ2-1, with 7 bases aligning to TRBD1. The CDR3 DNA is TGTGCCCGACAGGGTACCTACAATGAGCAGTTCTTC. This translates into CARQGTYNEQFF.